This note documents a single T cell receptor (beta chain) sequence. This clone was counted a single time. Its target antigen remains unknown. Base qualities are missing; no much larger clone stands one base away. The data were obtained in a study of T cell responses to AZD1222 COVID-19 vaccine (dated by TCRdb to about 2021). Study-wide context: A total of more than 230 trial participants underwent TCR sequencing, of whom about 210 received two doses of AZD1222 and some 26 received two doses of the MenACWY control vaccine. Trial participants were enrolled by age into 18-55, 56-69 and 70-plus year subgroups, with about 150, 28 and 57 TCR-sequenced participants respectively.

The CDR3 regions of human TCRbeta chains were subjected to immunosequencing. The study's processing was this. TCRs in the repertoires were matched against a reference library of SARS-CoV-2-specific TCRs that had been generated with the MIRA antigen-specificity platform. Breadth was defined as the fraction of unique TCRs that were SARS-CoV-2-associated. Depth was defined as the fraction of total T cells that were SARS-CoV-2-associated. Using the MIRA data, each spike-specific TCR was assigned both to the spike region to which the TCR was reactive and to a CD4 or CD8 class. Log10-transformed breadth and depth values were compared by one-way ANOVA with Sidak's multiple comparisons tests. Drawn from immuneACCESS, this table holds only the in-frame rearrangements with V and J called that TCRdb kept. Clones are partly lost; checked studies trace under half to an unresolved V gene and leave the rest unexplained. For V, J and clone size, that table is used; D and trimming come from the DNA. Across this sample there are around 180,000 clones, with around nine tenths seen only once. The ten most abundant clones make up around 26% of the sample.

CDR1 and CDR2 are read off the germline V gene as MGHRA and YSYEKL. Germline trimming: 3 bases from V, 5 bases from J; junction bases outside gene matches: 7. The CDR3 starts with the cysteine, ends with the phenylalanine, and has 17 residues. CDR3 DNA is the only sequence kept; it has 51 bases, read in frame from the first base. Study-wide conclusions, independent of this receptor: Epitopes outside the regions mutated in the B.1.351 and B.1.1.7 variants were reportedly recognized by nearly half of the unique spike-specific TCRs. Conclusions about previously exposed vaccinees are limited because only a handful of AZD1222 recipients were SARS-CoV-2 seropositive at baseline. CD4 TCRs associated with the vaccine covered the entire spike protein, and the dominant responses were in regions 160-218 and 743-854. Most participants were white British and females outnumbered males, and the authors suggested that clonal diversity may have been underestimated. In the small 56-69-year group, the increase in depth fell short of significance, most likely because of low power. After two AZD1222 doses, both the breadth and the depth of spike-specific TCRs were significantly higher than at day 0 and than in MenACWY recipients. Because no samples from the day 14 peak response were available, repertoires could be characterized only after the peak T cell response.

In light of the paper, this sample's time point label describes: about 28 days (+/-7) after the second vaccine dose. AZD1222 recipients given second doses at about 4 weeks or at about 12 weeks were pooled, since spike-specific TCR depth and breadth were not found to differ between the two schedules. Vaccinee samples were obtained from the UK trials COV001 and COV002, which included a single-blind randomized controlled phase 2/3 trial of AZD1222 (ChAdOx1 nCoV-19) in healthy adults. For TCRbeta chain sequencing, PBMC samples from trial participants were taken at day 0 and at day 28 after the second dose.

Here the chain combines TRBV4-1 and TRBJ2-1, with 13 junctional bases fitting TRBD2. The receptor was isolated from an adult who received the AZD1222 COVID-19 vaccine. Sequencing was performed on peripheral blood, taken 28 days after the second AZD1222 dose. CDR3 sequence: CASSQGGLAGVDNEQFF. The DNA sequence is given as TGCGCCAGCAGCCAGGGTGGACTAGCGGGAGTAGACAATGAGCAGTTCTTC.